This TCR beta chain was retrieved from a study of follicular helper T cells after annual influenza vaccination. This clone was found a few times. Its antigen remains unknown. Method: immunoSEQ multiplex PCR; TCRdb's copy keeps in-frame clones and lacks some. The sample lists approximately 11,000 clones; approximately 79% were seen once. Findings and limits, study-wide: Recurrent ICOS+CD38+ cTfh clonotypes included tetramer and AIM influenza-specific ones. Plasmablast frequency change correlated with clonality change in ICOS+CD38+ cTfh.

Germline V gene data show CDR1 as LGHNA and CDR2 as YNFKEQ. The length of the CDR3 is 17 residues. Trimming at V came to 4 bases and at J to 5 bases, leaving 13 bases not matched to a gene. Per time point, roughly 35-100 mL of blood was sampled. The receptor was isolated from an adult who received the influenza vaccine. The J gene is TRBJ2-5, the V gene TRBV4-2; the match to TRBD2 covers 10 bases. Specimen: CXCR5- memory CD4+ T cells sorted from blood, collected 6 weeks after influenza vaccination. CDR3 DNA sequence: TGTGCCAGCAGCCCAGCTGCGCTAGCGGGGGTGGGGGAGACCCAGTACTTC. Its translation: CASSPAALAGVGETQYF.